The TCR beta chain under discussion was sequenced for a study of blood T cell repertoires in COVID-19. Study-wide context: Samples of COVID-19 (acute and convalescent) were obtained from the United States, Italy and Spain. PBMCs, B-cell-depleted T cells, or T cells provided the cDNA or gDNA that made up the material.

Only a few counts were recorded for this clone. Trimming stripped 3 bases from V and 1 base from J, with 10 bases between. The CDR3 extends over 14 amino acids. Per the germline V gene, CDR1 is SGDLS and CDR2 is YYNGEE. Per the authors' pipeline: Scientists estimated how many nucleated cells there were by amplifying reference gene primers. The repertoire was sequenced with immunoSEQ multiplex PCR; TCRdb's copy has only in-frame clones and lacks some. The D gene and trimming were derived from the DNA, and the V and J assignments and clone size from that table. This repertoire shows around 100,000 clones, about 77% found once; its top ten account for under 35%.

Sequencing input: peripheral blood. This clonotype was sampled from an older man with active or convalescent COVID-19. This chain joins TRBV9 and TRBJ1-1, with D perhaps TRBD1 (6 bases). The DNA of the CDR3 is TGTGCCAGCAGCGCGGGACAACAGAACACTGAAGCTTTCTTT. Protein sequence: CASSAGQQNTEAFF.